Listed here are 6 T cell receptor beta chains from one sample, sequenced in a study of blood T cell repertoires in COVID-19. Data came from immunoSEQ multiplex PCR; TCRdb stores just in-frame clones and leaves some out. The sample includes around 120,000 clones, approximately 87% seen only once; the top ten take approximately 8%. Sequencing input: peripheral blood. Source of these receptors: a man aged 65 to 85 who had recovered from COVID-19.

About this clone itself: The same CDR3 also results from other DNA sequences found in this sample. The CDR3 DNA follows: TGTGCCAGCAGTTTCAGGGACTATGGCTACACCTTC. Translation: CASSFRDYGYTF. This chain joins TRBV28 and TRBJ1-2; tentative D call: TRBD1 (5 bases). The CDR3 sequence is 12 residues long. Trimming left V 3 bases short and J 3 bases short, with 5 bases between. Germline V gene data show CDR1 as MDHEN and CDR2 as SYDVKM.

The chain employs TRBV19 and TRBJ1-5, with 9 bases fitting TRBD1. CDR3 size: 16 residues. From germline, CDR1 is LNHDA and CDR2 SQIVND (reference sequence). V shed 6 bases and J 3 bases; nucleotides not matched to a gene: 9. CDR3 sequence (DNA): TGTGCCAGTAGGCCCCGGGACAGGGTCGACAATCAGCCCCAGCATTTT. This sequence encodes CASRPRDRVDNQPQHF.

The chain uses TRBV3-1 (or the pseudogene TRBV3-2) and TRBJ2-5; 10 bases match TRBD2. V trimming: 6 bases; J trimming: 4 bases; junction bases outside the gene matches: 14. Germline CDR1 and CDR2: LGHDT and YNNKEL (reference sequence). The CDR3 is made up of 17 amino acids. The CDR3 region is CASSPRRAGGGLETQYF. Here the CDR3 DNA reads TGTGCCAGCAGTCCCCGACGAGCGGGGGGGGGTTTAGAGACCCAGTACTTC.

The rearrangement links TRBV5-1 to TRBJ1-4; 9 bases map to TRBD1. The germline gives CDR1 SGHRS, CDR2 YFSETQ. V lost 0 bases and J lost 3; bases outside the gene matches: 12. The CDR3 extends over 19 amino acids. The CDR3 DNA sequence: TGCGCCAGCAGCTTGGAACCGGGACAGGGAGGAAAGGCTAATGAAAAACTGTTTTTT. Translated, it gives CASSLEPGQGGKANEKLFF.

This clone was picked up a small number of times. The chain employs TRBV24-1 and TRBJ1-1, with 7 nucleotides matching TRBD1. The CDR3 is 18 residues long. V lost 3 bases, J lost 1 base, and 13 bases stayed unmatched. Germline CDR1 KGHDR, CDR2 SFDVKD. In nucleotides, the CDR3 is TGTGCCACCAGTGATCTAAGGACAGGACCTCAGCCGAACACTGAAGCTTTCTTT. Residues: CATSDLRTGPQPNTEAFF.

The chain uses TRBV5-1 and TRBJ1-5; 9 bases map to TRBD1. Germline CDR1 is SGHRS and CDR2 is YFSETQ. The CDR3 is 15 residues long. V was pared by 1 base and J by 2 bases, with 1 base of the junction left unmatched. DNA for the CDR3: TGCGCCAGCAGCTTGACAGGGGGCGGCAATCAGCCCCAGCATTTT. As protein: CASSLTGGGNQPQHF.